This TCR beta chain was recovered during a study of identical twins. Study-level points and caveats: Twins shared out-of-frame alpha sequences with excess low generation probability. Model-predicted out-of-frame TCR alpha sharing fell below observed values in monozygotic twins.

Worth noting for this clonotype: The antigen remains unidentified.

Carrying unique molecular identifiers, the cDNA also gained a universal primer site through template switching. TCRdb analysed the 5' RACE reads with MiXCR anew, one entry per CDR3 protein. The sample records roughly 570,000 distinct CDR3 sequences, approximately 9.6% being singletons. The data also belong to a second study, concerning yellow fever vaccine responses in identical twins.

This TCR derives from a woman between 18 and 29 years old in good health. Specimen: PBMCs.

The CDR3 here is CASSRPGGETQYF. CDR3 nucleotides: TGTGCCAGCAGCCGGCCCGGGGGAGAGACCCAGTACTTC. The genes are TRBV5-4 and TRBJ2-5, with D perhaps matching TRBD2 (6 bases). The germline V gene has CDR1 SGHNT and CDR2 YYREEE (reference sequence). V was trimmed by 4 bases and J by 4 bases, leaving 11 bases between them. The CDR3 runs 13 residues.